These 2 T cell receptor beta chains came from one sample sequenced in a study of response to subunit inactivated influenza vaccine. TCRdb used MiXCR to reprocess the RT-PCR reads, holding one entry per CDR3 protein. The data contain approximately 500,000 distinct CDR3 sequences, roughly 25% of them singletons. Another study also made use of these data, one on T cells expressing NK-cell markers. In that study: Template switching by 5'RACE with UMIs generated the TCR beta cDNA.

The material sequenced was CD4+ T cells sorted from PBMCs, taken about 11 days after vaccination. These receptors all come from a man aged 45 to 65 who received an inactivated influenza vaccine.

The chain links TRBV24-1 to TRBJ2-1, with D perhaps given as TRBD1 or TRBD2 (6 bases each). The CDR3 runs 16 residues. The V and J ends lost 0 bases and 2 bases respectively, with 10 bases between them. Germline V gene sequence: CDR1 KGHDR, CDR2 SFDVKD. The CDR3 sequence is CATSDLWGATYNEQFF. CDR3 coding DNA: TGTGCCACCAGTGATTTGTGGGGGGCTACCTACAATGAGCAGTTCTTC.

This clonotype was observed a few times. The chain has TRBV4-2 and TRBJ2-7, with TRBD2 matching 9 bases. The CDR3 is 18 residues long. After removal of 0 bases from V and 0 bases from J, the junction contained 9 bases not matched to a gene. Germline CDR1 and CDR2: LGHNA and YNFKEQ. CDR3 loop: CASSQDLSSGALSYEQYF. The CDR3 coding sequence is TGTGCCAGCAGCCAAGATCTGTCTAGCGGGGCCCTCTCCTACGAGCAGTACTTC.